Only a few counts were recorded for the clone carrying this T cell receptor beta chain. MiXCR was run by TCRdb on the 5' RACE reads, yielding one entry per CDR3 protein. The sample has some 120,000 distinct CDR3 sequences; over 9% are singletons. Time point denoted: blood at routine non-recurrence follow-up after resection. TCRs were sequenced from unsorted whole RNA of tumor, nontumor lung or PBMC. These data originate in a study of spatial heterogeneity in lung cancer. About the study: Among detected sequences, beta-chain ones consistently exceeded alpha-chain ones in number.

V lost 4 bases, J lost 1 base, and 10 bases lay in between. The CDR3 is made up of 13 amino acids. CDR1 is DFQATT and CDR2 is SNEGSKA in the germline V gene (reference sequence). The sequenced sample was PBMCs, obtained at follow-up. The chain combines TRBV20-1 with TRBJ1-1, with D maybe TRBD1 (5 bases). The receptor was isolated from a male donor with early-stage non-small cell lung cancer. DNA for the CDR3: TGCAGTGCTATAACGACAGCGAACACTGAAGCTTTCTTT. This gives the protein CSAITTANTEAFF.